This T cell receptor (beta chain) was captured by sequencing in a study of T cell changes during pregnancy in multiple sclerosis. Some clones are missing from TCRdb's copy, which holds only in-frame ones; the method was immunoSEQ multiplex PCR. The top ten hold 0.65% to 0.9% of the sample, which has about 40,000 clones, about nine tenths seen once. Per germline, CDR1 SGHAT and CDR2 FQNNGV. The CDR3 length is 19 residues. V gave up 4 bases and J gave up 5 bases; unmatched junction bases: 19. The rearrangement links TRBV11-2 to TRBJ2-3; TRBD1 matches 9 bases. This sequence was found in a female donor with multiple sclerosis, enrolled in a pregnancy study. The sequenced sample was CD4+ T cells from peripheral blood mononuclear cells, obtained before pregnancy. CDR3 bases: TGTGCCAGCAGCTCTAGGCAAACGCGGGACAGGGCGAGAAAAGATACGCAGTATTTT. This translates into CASSSRQTRDRARKDTQYF.